The clone carrying this T cell receptor beta chain showed up many times. Its specificity is unknown. This entry comes from a study of regulatory T cells in long-lasting Graves disease. The study, taken as a whole, reports: Analysis covered peripheral blood alone, not thyroid tissue. Persistent Graves' patients showed less TCR diversity than newly diagnosed ones.

Between the trimmed V and J ends, which lost 8 bases and 5 bases, there was a span of 15 bases. Germline lookup yields CDR1 ENHRY and CDR2 SYGVKD. The CDR3 is 13 residues long. Combining iRepertoire HTBI primers with Arm-PCR of CDR3 regions, the authors built TCR beta libraries. TCRdb reprocessed the multiplex PCR reads with MiXCR, giving one entry per CDR3 protein. The sample includes approximately 400,000 distinct CDR3 sequences, 10% to 15% seen only once; the top ten take 18%. Documented time point: newly diagnosed GD, antithyroid drugs for less than 3 months. RNA extracted from PBMCs served as the sequencing template. The same data also went into a second study, on T cells in Graves' hyperthyroidism and ophthalmopathy. That work adds: During a first-round RT-PCR of the TCR CDR3, the HTBI primer set was used.

The sequenced sample was peripheral blood mononuclear cells (PBMCs), obtained at new diagnosis, from a patient treated with antithyroid drugs. This receptor was obtained from a woman aged 18-30 years with Graves disease. The chain carries TRBV10-3 and TRBJ2-5; D may be TRBD2 (6 bases). CDR3 in amino acids: CAIRLGGTETQYF. The CDR3, as DNA: TGTGCCATCCGTCTGGGCGGGACGGAGACCCAGTACTTC.